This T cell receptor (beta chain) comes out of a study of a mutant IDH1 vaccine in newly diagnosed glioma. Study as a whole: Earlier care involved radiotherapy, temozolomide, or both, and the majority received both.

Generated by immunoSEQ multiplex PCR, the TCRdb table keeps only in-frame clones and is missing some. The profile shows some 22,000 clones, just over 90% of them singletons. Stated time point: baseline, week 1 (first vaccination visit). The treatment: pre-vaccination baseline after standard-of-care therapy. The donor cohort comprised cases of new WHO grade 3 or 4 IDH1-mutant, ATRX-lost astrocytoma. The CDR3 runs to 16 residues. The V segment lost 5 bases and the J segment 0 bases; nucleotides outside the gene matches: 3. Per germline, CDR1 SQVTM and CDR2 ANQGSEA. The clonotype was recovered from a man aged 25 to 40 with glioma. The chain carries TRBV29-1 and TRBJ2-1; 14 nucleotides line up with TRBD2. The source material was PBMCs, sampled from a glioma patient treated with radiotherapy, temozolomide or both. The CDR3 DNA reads TGCAGCGTTAGGACTAGCGGGGGGAGCTCCTACAATGAGCAGTTCTTC. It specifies CSVRTSGGSSYNEQFF.